This is a list of T cell receptor beta chains from one sample in a study of blood T cells in healthy people across ages. TCRdb reprocessed the 5' RACE reads via MiXCR and lists one record per CDR3 protein. The sample has some 700,000 distinct CDR3 sequences; about 20% are singletons. What was sequenced was blood. Receptors originate from a man in his sixties or seventies in good health. Both conserved end residues are part of each CDR3. Each record gives: J gene, V gene, clone size, CDR3 protein. The size of a clone is reported for some rows only, either as once, few or many, or as a class for expanded clones.

TRBJ1-1,TRBV6-1,.,CASTDLFRAEAFF
TRBJ2-3,TRBV7-2,.,CASSLRKTGRTDTQYF
TRBJ2-3,TRBV19,.,CASKVSGNTDTQYF
TRBJ1-2,TRBV9,.,CAGSVNQGELGYTF
TRBJ1-1,TRBV2,few,CASSGLRMNTEAFF
TRBJ2-2,TRBV6-2/TRBV6-3,few,CASSYDRVDTGELFF
TRBJ2-5,TRBV6-5,.,CASSDLWTQETQYF
TRBJ2-3,TRBV5-1,.,CASSQAEPTDTQYF
TRBJ1-1,TRBV6-2/TRBV6-3,.,CASDSVPGQGALMAFF
TRBJ2-1,TRBV6-5,few,CASSYSKGREYYNEQFF
TRBJ1-1,TRBV2,.,CASRAGTERLNTEAFF
TRBJ1-6,TRBV5-1,few,CASSSDRGDSPLHF
TRBJ2-1,TRBV11-2,few,CASSLGWTGDNEQFF
TRBJ1-4,TRBV5-1,.,CASSEGTNPNEKLFF
TRBJ2-7,TRBV28,many,CASSSGVHEQYF
TRBJ2-2,TRBV29-1,.,CSVVPGQGRNTGELFF
TRBJ2-3,TRBV4-1,few,CASSQGGARDTQYF
TRBJ2-5,TRBV7-2,few,CASRLQGFETQYF
TRBJ2-6,TRBV5-1,.,CASSSTGGISGANVLTF
TRBJ2-3,TRBV20-1,few,CSASASGRPRDTQYF
TRBJ2-1,TRBV18,once,CASPLPGLVGNEQFF
TRBJ2-1,TRBV9,few,CASSVVGLAGNNEQFF
TRBJ2-7,TRBV5-1,.,CASSVGTGGTYEQYF
.,TRBV11-2,.,CASSLVRGRRNEQFF
TRBJ2-7,TRBV20-1,.,CSASQAWEQYF
TRBJ1-4,TRBV14,.,CASSPFGSNEKLFF
TRBJ1-4,TRBV11-2,.,CASSSYPDATNEKLFF
TRBJ2-3,TRBV13,few,CASSLGRITSGSLTDTQYF
TRBJ1-6,TRBV20-1,.,CSARDTPNSPLHF
TRBJ1-4,TRBV7-9,.,CASSRGQGVWEKLFF
TRBJ1-1,TRBV12-3/TRBV12-4,few,CASSSRTGPTEAFF
TRBJ2-3,TRBV29-1,.,CSVPRSGGIADTQYF
TRBJ2-1,TRBV5-1,.,CASSLGRTGGLGEQFF
TRBJ2-7,TRBV20-1,.,CSASLGAGTEQYF
TRBJ1-2,TRBV5-1,.,CASSPIGGDYGYTF
TRBJ2-3,TRBV7-7,few,CASSSSGGATDTQYF
TRBJ1-5,TRBV11-2,.,CASSLDRGGWQPQHF
TRBJ2-1,TRBV3-1,few,CASSRGQGSNNEQFF
TRBJ2-3,TRBV21-1,few,CASSPPAAGKRF
TRBJ2-3,TRBV21-1,.,CASSKAGSADTQYF
TRBJ1-6,TRBV7-9,many,CASNQGSSPLHF
TRBJ2-5,TRBV5-5,.,CASSSKSQGIETQYF
TRBJ2-1,TRBV30,.,CAWNGLAGVNEQFF
TRBJ1-3,TRBV14,.,CASSPRGLASGNTIYF
TRBJ1-4,TRBV27,.,CASSPFATGGEKLFF
TRBJ2-3,TRBV29-1,few,CSVEGPEGTDTQYF
TRBJ1-4,TRBV6-6,.,CASVREKFEKLFF
TRBJ2-3,TRBV6-6,.,CASSYPRLELADTQYF
TRBJ1-1,TRBV7-2,.,CASSQLRQNTEAFF
TRBJ2-1,TRBV20-1,few,CSAGRTSGRSNEQFF